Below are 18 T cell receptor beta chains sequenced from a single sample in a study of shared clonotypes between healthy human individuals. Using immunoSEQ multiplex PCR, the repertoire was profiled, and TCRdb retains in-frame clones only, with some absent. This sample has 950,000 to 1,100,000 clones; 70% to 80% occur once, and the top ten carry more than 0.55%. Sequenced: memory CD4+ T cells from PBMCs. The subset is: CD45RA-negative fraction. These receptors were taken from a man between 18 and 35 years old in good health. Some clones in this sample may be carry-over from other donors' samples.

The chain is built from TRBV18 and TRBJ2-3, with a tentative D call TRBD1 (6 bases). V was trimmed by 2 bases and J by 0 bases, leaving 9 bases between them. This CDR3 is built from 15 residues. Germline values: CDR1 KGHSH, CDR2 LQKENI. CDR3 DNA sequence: TGTGCCAGCTCACCAGGGGGCGGGAGCACAGATACGCAGTATTTT. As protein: CASSPGGGSTDTQYF.

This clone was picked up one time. CDR3 amino acids: CASSEDGSGSYIQYF. Written as DNA, the CDR3 is TGTGCCAGCAGTGAAGATGGTAGTGGGTCCTACATTCAGTACTTC. The rearrangement links TRBV2 to TRBJ2-4; unclear D gene. This CDR3 spans 15 amino acids. The V gene lost 1 base and the J gene lost 8 bases, with 15 bases spanning the gap. CDR1 is SNHLY, CDR2 FYNNEI, per germline.

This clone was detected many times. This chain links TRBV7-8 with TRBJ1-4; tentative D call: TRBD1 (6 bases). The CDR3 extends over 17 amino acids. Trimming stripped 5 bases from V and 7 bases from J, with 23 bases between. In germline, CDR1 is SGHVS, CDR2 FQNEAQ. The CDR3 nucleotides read TGTGCCAGCAGCAAACCCAACAGGGATTGGGTGCTTGAAAAACTGTTTTTT. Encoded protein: CASSKPNRDWVLEKLFF.

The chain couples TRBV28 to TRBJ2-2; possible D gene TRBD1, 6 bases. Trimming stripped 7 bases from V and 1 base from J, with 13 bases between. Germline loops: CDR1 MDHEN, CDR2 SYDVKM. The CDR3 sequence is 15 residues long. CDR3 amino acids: CASITPTGNTGELFF. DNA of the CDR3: TGTGCCAGCATTACGCCGACAGGGAACACCGGGGAGCTGTTTTTT.

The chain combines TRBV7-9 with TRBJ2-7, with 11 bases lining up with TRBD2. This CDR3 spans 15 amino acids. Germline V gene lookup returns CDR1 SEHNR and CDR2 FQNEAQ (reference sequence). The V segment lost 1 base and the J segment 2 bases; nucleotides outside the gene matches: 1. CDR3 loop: CASSLELAGAYEQYF. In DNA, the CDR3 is TGTGCCAGCAGCTTAGAACTAGCGGGGGCCTACGAGCAGTACTTC.

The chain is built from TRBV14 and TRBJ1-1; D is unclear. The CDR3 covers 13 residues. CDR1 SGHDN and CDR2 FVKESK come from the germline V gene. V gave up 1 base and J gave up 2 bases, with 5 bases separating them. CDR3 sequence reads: CASSQGINTEAFF. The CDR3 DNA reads TGTGCCAGCAGCCAAGGTATCAACACTGAAGCTTTCTTT. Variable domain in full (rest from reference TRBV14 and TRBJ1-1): EAGVTQFPSHSVIEKGQTVTLRCDPISGHDNLYWYRRVMGKEIKFLLHFVKESKQDESGMPNNRFLAERTGGTYSTLKVQPAELEDSGVYFCASSQGINTEAFFGQGTRLTVV.

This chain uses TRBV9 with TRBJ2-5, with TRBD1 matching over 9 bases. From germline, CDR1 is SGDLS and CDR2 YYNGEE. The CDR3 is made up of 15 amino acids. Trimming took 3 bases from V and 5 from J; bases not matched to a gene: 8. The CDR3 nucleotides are TGTGCCAGCAGCGCCGAACAGGGGGCAGGGGAGACCCAGTACTTC. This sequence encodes CASSAEQGAGETQYF.

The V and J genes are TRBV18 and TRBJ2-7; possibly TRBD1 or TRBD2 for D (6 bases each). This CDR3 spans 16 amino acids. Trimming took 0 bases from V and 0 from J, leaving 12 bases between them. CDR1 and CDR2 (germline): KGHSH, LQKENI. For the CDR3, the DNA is TGTGCCAGCTCACCACCGGGGGGCGAGGGCTCCTACGAGCAGTACTTC. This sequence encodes CASSPPGGEGSYEQYF.

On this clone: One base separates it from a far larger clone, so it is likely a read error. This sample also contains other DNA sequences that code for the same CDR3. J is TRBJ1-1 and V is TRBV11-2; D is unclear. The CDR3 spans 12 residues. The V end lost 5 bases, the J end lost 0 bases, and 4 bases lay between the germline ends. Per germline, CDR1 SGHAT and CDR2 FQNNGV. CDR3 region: CASSLLNTEAFF. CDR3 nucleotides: TGTGCCAGCAGCCTTCTGAACACTGAAGCTTTCTTT.

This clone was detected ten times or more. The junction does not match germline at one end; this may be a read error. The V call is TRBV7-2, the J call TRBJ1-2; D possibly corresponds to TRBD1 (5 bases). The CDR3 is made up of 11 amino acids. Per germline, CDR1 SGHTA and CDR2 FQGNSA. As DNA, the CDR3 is TGTGCCAGCAGCCCGGGACTGATCTTCCTCTTC. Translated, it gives CASSPGLIFLF. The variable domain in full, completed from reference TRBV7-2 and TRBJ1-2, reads GAGVSQSPSNKVTEKGKDVELRCDPISGHTALYWYRQSLGQGLEFLIYFQGNSAPDKSGLPSDRFSAERTGGSVSTLTIQRTQQEDSAVYLCASSPGLIFLFGSGTRLTVV.

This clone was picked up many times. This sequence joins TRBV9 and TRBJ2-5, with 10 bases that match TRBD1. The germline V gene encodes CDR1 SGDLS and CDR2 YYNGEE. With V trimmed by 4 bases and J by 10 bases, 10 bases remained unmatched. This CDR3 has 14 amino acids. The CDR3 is CASSPRTGGGSQYF. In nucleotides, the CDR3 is TGTGCCAGCAGCCCGAGGACAGGGGGAGGAAGCCAGTACTTC.

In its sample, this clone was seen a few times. CDR3 in amino acids: CAWRGSEKLFF. CDR3 DNA sequence: TGTGCCTGGAGGGGGTCTGAAAAACTGTTTTTT. This chain links TRBV30 with TRBJ1-4; no definite D call. The length of the CDR3 is 11 residues. Germline-derived CDR1 and CDR2 are GTSNPN and SVGIG (reference sequence). V gave up 3 bases and J gave up 7 bases, with 6 bases separating them.

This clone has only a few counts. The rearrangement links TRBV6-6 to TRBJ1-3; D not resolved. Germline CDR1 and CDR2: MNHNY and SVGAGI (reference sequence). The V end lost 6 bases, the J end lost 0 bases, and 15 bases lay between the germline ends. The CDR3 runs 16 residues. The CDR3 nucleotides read TGTGCCAGCAGGACTATTAACGGGAACTCTGGAAACACCATATATTTT. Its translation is CASRTINGNSGNTIYF.

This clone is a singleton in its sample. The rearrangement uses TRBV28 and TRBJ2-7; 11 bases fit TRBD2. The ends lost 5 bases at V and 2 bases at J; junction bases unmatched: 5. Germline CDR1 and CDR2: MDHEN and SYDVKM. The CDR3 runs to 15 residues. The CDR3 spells CASSPTSGTPYEQYF. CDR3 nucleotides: TGTGCCAGCAGTCCGACTAGCGGGACTCCCTACGAGCAGTACTTC.

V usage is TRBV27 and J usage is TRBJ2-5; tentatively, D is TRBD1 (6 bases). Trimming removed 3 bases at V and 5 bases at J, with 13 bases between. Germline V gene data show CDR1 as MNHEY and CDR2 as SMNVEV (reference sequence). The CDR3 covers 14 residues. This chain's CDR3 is CASSLRGLRETQYF. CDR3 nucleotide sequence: TGTGCCAGCAGTTTGAGGGGGTTACGGGAGACCCAGTACTTC.

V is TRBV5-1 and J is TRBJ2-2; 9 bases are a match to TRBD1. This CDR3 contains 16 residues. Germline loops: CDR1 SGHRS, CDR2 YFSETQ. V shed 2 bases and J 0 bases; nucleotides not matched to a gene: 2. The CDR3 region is CASSLDRGSNTGELFF. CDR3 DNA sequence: TGCGCCAGCAGCTTAGACAGGGGGTCGAACACCGGGGAGCTGTTTTTT. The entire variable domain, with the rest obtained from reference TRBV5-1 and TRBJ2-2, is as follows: KAGVTQTPRYLIKTRGQQVTLSCSPISGHRSVSWYQQTPGQGLQFLFEYFSETQRNKGNFPGRFSGRQFSNSRSEMNVSTLELGDSALYLCASSLDRGSNTGELFFGEGSRLTVL.

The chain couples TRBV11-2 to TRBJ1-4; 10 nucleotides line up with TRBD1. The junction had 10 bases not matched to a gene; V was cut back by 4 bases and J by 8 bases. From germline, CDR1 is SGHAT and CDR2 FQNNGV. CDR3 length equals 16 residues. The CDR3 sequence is CASSSYRDRGNEKLFF. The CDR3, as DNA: TGTGCCAGCAGCTCATATAGGGACAGGGGAAACGAAAAACTGTTTTTT.

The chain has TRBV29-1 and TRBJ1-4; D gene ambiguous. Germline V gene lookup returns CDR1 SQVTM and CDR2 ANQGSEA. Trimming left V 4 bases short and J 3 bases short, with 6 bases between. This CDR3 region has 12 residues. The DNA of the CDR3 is TGCAGCGTTGCCAGTTCTAATGAAAAACTGTTTTTT. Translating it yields CSVASSNEKLFF. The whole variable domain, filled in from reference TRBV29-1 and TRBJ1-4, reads SAVISQKPSRDICQRGTSLTIQCQVDSQVTMMFWYRQQPGQSLTLIATANQGSEATYESGFVIDKFPISRPNLTFSTLTVSNMSPEDSSIYLCSVASSNEKLFFGSGTQLSVL.